This T cell receptor beta chain comes out of a study of OX40 agonist ivuxolimab in advanced cancers. Some background on the complete study: The costimulatory receptor OX40 (CD134) was targeted by ivuxolimab, a fully human IgG2 agonistic monoclonal antibody. Intravenous ivuxolimab was administered to patients every 2 weeks at six dose levels: 0.01, 0.1, 0.3, 1.5, 3 and 10 mg/kg. Among the approximately 50 dose-escalation patients, about 19 had hepatocellular carcinoma, 15 or so melanoma, 9 renal cell carcinoma and 9 head and neck cancer. In the dose-escalation cohort, about four fifths of patients were male, and the mean age was around 65 years with a range of about 23 to 79. Patients were allowed to have had prior anti-PD-1, anti-PD-L1 or anti-CTLA-4 therapy, and 40% of the dose-escalation patients had previously received checkpoint inhibitors. Three dose-escalation patients achieved partial responses, one with hepatocellular carcinoma and two with cutaneous melanoma. The point of sequencing TCRbeta in the periphery was to test whether ivuxolimab changed TCR sequence diversity and drove clonal T-cell expansion. The paper describes the monotherapy dose-escalation part (N = 52 patients) of the phase I trial of ivuxolimab. Study-level results and caveats: Which antigens the clonally expanded peripheral T cells were specific for was not determined. In the 0.1-3.0 mg/kg groups, partial responders had among the lowest normalized peripheral clonal expansion, particularly in CD8+ T cells. Low levels of normalized T-cell clonal expansion were also seen in some nonresponding patients. At doses from 0.1 to 3.0 mg/kg, clonal expansion was seen in both CD4+ and CD8+ blood T cells between baseline and week 6. After ivuxolimab, expanded clones were on average more numerous among CD8+ T cells than among CD4+ T cells.

The trial excluded patients who had a history of autoimmune disease or who were on systemic immunosuppression. In every dose cohort, peripheral blood was drawn for TCR sequencing at baseline, cycle 4 day 1, and cycle 7 day 1. The samples were taken from a phase I, first-in-human, multicenter, open-label dose-escalation trial of ivuxolimab. Adults with locally advanced or metastatic head and neck squamous cell, hepatocellular, melanoma or renal cell carcinoma were enrolled in the trial. Before TCR sequencing, CD4+ T cells and CD8+ T cells were sorted from peripheral blood as separate populations. To sequence the TCRbeta CDR3 region, genomic DNA was isolated from the sorted cells. The immunoSEQ Assay was used to sequence the TCRbeta CDR3 regions. In TCRdb, the immuneACCESS table is reduced to in-frame sequences with V and J assigned. These tables do not hold every clone; where another copy was compared, an unresolved V gene accounts for under half, and the others remain unexplained. Across this sample there are about 35,000 clones, with roughly 85% seen only once. The top ten clonotypes cover roughly 2.5% of the sample.

A remark on this clone: Its antigen remains unidentified. Per-base quality was not reported, and no clone a single base away is much larger than it.

As encoded in the germline V gene, CDR1 is SGHTA while CDR2 is FQGNSA. The junction shows trimming of 1 base on V and 2 bases on J, plus 9 bases between the germline ends. The CDR3 runs 15 amino acids, cysteine and phenylalanine included. This entry keeps only the CDR3 DNA: 45 bases, framed from base 1. This TCR was recovered from an adult with an advanced solid tumor such as melanoma, head and neck, liver or kidney cancer. The rearrangement combines TRBV7-2 with TRBJ1-5; TRBD1 is a possible D gene, resting on 5 matching bases. The sample here was CD4+ or CD8+ T cells sorted from blood, taken in a trial of the OX40 agonist ivuxolimab. The bases are TGTGCCAGCAGCTTAGAGCGGGGGGGCAATCAGCCCCAGCATTTT. Its coded protein is CASSLERGGNQPQHF.